This T cell receptor beta chain was observed in a study of persistence of HIV-infected CD4 T cells. Concerning this clone: Its target is not known.

The CDR3 is made up of 17 amino acids. V was clipped by 3 bases and J by 6 bases; unmatched bases: 13. Germline lookup yields CDR1 DFQATT and CDR2 SNEGSKA (reference sequence). The libraries were made with immunoSEQ version 4 in survey mode. Clones were sequenced by immunoSEQ multiplex PCR, and TCRdb holds only the in-frame ones, with some missing. Here the sample spans about 43,000 clones, roughly nine tenths being singletons. This nonspecific control used anti-CD3/anti-CD28 bead stimulation of CD4+ T cells. Sorting of responding CD4+ T cells relied on upregulated CD40 ligand together with CD69. This rearrangement joins TRBV20-1 to TRBJ2-1; 11 bases are a match to TRBD2. The source is an adult man with HIV who was CMV-seropositive. The sample here was CD4+ T cells sorted from PBMCs after 18-hour stimulation, taken from a patient who received antiretroviral therapy. CDR3 sequence (DNA): TGCAGTGCTAGTAAAGGGGCCCGGACTAGCGGGTTCAATGAGCAGTTCTTC. Translated, it gives CSASKGARTSGFNEQFF.